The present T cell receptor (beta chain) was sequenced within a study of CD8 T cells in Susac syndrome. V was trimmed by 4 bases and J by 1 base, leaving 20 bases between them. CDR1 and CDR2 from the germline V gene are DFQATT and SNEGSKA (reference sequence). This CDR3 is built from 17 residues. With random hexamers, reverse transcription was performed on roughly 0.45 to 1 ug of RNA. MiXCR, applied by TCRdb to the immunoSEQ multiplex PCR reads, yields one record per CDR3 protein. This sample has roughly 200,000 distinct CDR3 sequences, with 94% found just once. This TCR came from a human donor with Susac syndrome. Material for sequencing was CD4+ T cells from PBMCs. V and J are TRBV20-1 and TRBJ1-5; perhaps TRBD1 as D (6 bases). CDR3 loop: CSAISDRLGGSNQPQHF. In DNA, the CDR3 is TGCAGTGCTATTAGTGACAGGTTGGGTGGGAGCAATCAGCCCCAGCATTTT.